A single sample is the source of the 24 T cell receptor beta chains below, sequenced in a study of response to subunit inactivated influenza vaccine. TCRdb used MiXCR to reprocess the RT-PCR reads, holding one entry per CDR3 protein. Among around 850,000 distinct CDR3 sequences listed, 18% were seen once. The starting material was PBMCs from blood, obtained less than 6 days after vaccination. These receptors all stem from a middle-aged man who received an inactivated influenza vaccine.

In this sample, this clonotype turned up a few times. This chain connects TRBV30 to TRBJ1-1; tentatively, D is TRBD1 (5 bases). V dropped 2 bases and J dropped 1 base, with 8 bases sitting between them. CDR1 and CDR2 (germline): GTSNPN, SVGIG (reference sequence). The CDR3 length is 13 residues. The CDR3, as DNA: TGTGCCTGGAGTCAAGGGGCGAACACTGAAGCTTTCTTT. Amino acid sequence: CAWSQGANTEAFF.

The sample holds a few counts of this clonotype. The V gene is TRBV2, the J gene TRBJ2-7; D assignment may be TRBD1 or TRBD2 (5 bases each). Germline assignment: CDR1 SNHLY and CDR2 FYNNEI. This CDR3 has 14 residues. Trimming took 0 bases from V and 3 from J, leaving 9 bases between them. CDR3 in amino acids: CASSEAGTLYEQYF. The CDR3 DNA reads TGTGCCAGCAGTGAAGCGGGGACCCTCTACGAGCAGTACTTC.

The CDR3 DNA sequence: TGTGCCATCAGTGCGGGGGGAGGCAATCAGCCCCAGCATTTT. It specifies CAISAGGGNQPQHF. J is TRBJ1-5 and V is TRBV10-3; perhaps TRBD1 as D (5 bases). Per the germline V gene, CDR1 is ENHRY and CDR2 is SYGVKD. The CDR3 consists of 14 residues. Deletions cut 4 bases from V and 2 bases from J, with 9 bases between.

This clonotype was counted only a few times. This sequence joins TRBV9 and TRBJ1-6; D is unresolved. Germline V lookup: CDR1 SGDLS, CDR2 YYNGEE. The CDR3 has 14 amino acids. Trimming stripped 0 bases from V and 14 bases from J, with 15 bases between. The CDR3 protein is CASSVGQEPLALHF. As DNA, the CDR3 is TGTGCCAGCAGCGTAGGTCAAGAGCCCTTGGCCCTCCACTTT.

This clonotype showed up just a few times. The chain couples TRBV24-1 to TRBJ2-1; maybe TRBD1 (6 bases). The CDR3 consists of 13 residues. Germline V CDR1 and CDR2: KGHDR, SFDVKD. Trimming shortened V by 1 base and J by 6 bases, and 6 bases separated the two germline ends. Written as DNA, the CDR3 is TGTGCCACCAGTGATTTACAGGGCAATGAGCAGTTCTTC. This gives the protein CATSDLQGNEQFF.

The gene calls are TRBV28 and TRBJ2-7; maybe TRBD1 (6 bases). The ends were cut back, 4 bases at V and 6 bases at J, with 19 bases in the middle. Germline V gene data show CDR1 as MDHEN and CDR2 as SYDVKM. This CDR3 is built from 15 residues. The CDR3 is CASSSRKDSFGEQYF. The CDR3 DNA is TGTGCCAGCAGTTCCCGAAAGGACAGTTTTGGCGAGCAGTACTTC.

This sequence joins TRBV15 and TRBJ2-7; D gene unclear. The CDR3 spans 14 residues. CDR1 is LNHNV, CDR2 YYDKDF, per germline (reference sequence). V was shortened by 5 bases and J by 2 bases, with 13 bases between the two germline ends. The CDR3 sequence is CATSPSGGAYEQYF. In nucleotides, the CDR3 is TGTGCCACCAGCCCATCTGGCGGAGCCTACGAGCAGTACTTC.

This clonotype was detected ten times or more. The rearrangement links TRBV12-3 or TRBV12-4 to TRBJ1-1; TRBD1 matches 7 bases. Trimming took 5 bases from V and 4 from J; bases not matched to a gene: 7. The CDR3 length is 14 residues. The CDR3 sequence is CASSAEQGITEAFF. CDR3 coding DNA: TGTGCCAGCAGTGCAGAACAGGGGATCACTGAAGCTTTCTTT.

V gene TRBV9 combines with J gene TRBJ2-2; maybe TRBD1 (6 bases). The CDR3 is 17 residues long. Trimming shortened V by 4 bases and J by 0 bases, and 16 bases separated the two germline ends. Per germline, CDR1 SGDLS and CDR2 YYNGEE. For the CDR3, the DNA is TGTGCCAGCAGCAAACAGGGCCCCTACGCGAACACCGGGGAGCTGTTTTTT. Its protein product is CASSKQGPYANTGELFF.

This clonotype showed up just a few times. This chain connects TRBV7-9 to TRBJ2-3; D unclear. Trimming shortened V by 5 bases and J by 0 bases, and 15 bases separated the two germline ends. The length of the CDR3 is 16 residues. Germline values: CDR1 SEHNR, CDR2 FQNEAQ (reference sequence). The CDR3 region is CASSPTTAYSTDTQYF. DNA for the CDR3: TGTGCCAGCAGCCCTACGACGGCGTATAGCACAGATACGCAGTATTTT.

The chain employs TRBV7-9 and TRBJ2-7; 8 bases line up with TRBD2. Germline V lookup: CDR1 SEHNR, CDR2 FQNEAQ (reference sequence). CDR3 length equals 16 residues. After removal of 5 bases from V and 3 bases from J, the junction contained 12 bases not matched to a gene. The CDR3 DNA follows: TGTGCCAGCAGCATCAACAGGGCCGGGACTAGCTACGAGCAGTACTTC. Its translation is CASSINRAGTSYEQYF.

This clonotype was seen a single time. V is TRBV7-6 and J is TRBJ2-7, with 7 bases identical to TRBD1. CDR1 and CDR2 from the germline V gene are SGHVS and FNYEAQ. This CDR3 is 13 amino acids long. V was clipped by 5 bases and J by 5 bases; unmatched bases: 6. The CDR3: CASSNYRGHEQYF. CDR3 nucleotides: TGTGCCAGCAGCAATTACAGGGGCCACGAGCAGTACTTC.

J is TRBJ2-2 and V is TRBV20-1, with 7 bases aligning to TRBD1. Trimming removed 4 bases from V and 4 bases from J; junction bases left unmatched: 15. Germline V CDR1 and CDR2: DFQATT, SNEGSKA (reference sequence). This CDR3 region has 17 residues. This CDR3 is CSAIRGPRGRATGELFF. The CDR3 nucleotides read TGCAGTGCTATTAGAGGACCGAGGGGGCGAGCCACCGGGGAGCTGTTTTTT.

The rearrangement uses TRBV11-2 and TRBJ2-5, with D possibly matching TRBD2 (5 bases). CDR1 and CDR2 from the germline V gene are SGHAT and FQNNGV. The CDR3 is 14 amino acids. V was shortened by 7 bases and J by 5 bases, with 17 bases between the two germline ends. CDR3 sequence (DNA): TGTGCCAGCACCCCCTGGGAGTCGTGGGAGACCCAGTACTTC. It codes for CASTPWESWETQYF.

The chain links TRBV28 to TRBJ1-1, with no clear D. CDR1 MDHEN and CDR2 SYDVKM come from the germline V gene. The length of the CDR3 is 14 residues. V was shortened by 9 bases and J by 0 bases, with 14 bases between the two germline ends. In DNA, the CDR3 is TGTGCCAGTTTCTACGGCCAGATGAACACTGAAGCTTTCTTT. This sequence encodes CASFYGQMNTEAFF. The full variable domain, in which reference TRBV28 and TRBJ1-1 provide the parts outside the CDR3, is DVKVTQSSRYLVKRTGEKVFLECVQDMDHENMFWYRQDPGLGLRLIYFSYDVKMKEKGDIPEGYSVSREKKERFSLILESASTNQTSMYLCASFYGQMNTEAFFGQGTRLTVV.

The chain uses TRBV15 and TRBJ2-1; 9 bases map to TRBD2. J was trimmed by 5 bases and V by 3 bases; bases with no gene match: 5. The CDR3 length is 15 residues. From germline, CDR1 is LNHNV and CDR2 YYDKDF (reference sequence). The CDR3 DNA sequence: TGTGCCACCAGCAGTTTTAGCGGGGGCCACAATGAGCAGTTCTTC. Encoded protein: CATSSFSGGHNEQFF.

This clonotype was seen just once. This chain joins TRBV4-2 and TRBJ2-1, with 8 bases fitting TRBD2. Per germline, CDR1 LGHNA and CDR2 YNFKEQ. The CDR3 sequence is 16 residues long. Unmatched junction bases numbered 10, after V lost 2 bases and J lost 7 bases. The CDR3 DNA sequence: TGTGCCAGCAGCCAACTGTATCTAGCGGGTCGTAATGAGCAGTTCTTC. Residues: CASSQLYLAGRNEQFF.

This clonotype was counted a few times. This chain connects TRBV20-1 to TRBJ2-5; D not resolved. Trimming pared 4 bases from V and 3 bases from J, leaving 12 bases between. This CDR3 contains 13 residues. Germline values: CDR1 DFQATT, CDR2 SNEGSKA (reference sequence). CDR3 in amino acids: CSAMRTEKETQYF. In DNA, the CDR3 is TGCAGTGCTATGCGTACGGAGAAAGAGACCCAGTACTTC.

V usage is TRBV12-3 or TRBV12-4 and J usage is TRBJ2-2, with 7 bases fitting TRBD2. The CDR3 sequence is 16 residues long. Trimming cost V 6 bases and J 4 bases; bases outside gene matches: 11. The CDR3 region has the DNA TGTGCCAGCAGCCCGGCGGGCGGGGGTGGCACCGGGGAGCTGTTTTTT. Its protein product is CASSPAGGGGTGELFF.

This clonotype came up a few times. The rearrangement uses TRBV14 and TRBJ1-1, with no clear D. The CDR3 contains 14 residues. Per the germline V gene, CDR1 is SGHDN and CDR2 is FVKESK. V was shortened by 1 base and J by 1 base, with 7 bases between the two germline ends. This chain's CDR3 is CASSQARPNTEAFF. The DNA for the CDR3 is TGTGCCAGCAGCCAAGCGCGGCCGAACACTGAAGCTTTCTTT.

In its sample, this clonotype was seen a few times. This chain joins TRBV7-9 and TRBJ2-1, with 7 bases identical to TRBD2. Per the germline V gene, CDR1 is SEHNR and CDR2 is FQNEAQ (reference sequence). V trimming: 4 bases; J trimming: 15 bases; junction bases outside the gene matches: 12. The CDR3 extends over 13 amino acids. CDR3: CASSSTSGVDPFF. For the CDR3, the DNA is TGTGCCAGCAGCTCCACCAGCGGGGTCGATCCGTTCTTC. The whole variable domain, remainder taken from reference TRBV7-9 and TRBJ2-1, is DTGVSQNPRHKITKRGQNVTFRCDPISEHNRLYWYRQTLGQGPEFLTYFQNEAQLEKSRLLSDRFSAERPKGSFSTLEIQRTEQGDSAMYLCASSSTSGVDPFFGPGTRLTVL.

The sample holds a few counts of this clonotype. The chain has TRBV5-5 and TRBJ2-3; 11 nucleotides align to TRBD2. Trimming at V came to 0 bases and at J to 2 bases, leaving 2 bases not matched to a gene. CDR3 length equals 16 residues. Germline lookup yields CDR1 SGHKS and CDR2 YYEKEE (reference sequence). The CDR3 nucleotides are TGTGCCAGCAGCTTGGTAGCGGGGGGGTACACAGATACGCAGTATTTT. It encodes CASSLVAGGYTDTQYF.

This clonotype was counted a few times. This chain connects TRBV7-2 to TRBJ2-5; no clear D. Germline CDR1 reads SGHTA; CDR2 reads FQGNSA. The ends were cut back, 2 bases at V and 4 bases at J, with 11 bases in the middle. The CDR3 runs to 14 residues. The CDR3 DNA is TGTGCCAGCAGCTTATATGGAGTTGGAGAGACCCAGTACTTC. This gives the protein CASSLYGVGETQYF.

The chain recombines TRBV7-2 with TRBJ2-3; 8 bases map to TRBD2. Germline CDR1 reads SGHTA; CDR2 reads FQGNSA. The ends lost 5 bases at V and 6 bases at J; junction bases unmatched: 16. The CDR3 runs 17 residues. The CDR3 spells CASSPRGAGALGDTQYF. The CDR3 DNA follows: TGTGCCAGCAGCCCCCGGGGAGCGGGGGCGCTCGGGGATACGCAGTATTTT.